The 25 T cell receptor beta chains in this list originate from one sample, sequenced in a study of cytomegalovirus exposure and HLA in healthy donors. Primers for the PCR totalled 60 Vbeta and 13 Jbeta. Using immunoSEQ multiplex PCR, the repertoire was profiled, and TCRdb retains in-frame clones only, with some absent. The sample lists about 110,000 clones; around 77% were seen once. The specimen was PBMCs. Source of these receptors: a male donor in good health and CMV-seronegative.

CDR3 nucleotide sequence: TGTGCCAGCAACCTTTTGGTGGGGCCGGAGCAGCCCCAGCATTTT. Its translation is CASNLLVGPEQPQHF. The V gene is TRBV28, the J gene TRBJ1-5; a weak D match, TRBD1 (5 bases). The germline V gene encodes CDR1 MDHEN and CDR2 SYDVKM. This CDR3 has 15 residues. Trimming left V 7 bases short and J 7 bases short, with 20 bases between.

V usage is TRBV18 and J usage is TRBJ1-1; D possibly corresponds to TRBD1 (5 bases). The CDR3 runs to 14 residues. V dropped 8 bases and J dropped 4 bases, with 17 bases sitting between them. In germline, CDR1 is KGHSH, CDR2 LQKENI. The CDR3 DNA reads as TGTGCCAGCACAAAAGCAGCGGGGGGCACTGAAGCTTTCTTT. It translates to CASTKAAGGTEAFF. The whole variable domain, filled in from reference TRBV18 and TRBJ1-1, reads NAGVMQNPRHLVRRRGQEARLRCSPMKGHSHVYWYRQLPEEGLKFMVYLQKENIIDESGMPKERFSAEFPKEGPSILRIQQVVRGDSAAYFCASTKAAGGTEAFFGQGTRLTVV.

In regard to this clone: Other nucleotide sequences from this sample produce the same CDR3. V gene TRBV11-3 combines with J gene TRBJ2-3, with D possibly matching TRBD2 (6 bases). With 2 bases removed from V and 0 bases from J, the gap between germline ends came to 6 bases. In germline, CDR1 is SGHNT, CDR2 YENEEA. CDR3 size: 14 residues. The CDR3 DNA reads as TGTGCCAGCAGCTTAACTAGCAGCACAGATACGCAGTATTTT. Translation: CASSLTSSTDTQYF. Drawing the rest from reference TRBV11-3 and TRBJ2-3, the complete variable domain is EAGVVQSPRYKIIEKKQPVAFWCNPISGHNTLYWYLQNLGQGPELLIRYENEEAVDDSQLPKDRFSAERLKGVDSTLKIQPAELGDSAVYLCASSLTSSTDTQYFGPGTRLTVL.

The chain is built from TRBV6-6 and TRBJ1-2; 7 bases map to TRBD1. The germline gives CDR1 MNHNY, CDR2 SVGAGI (reference sequence). Trimming cost V 10 bases and J 2 bases; bases outside gene matches: 10. The CDR3 loop spans 14 amino acids. CDR3 coding DNA: TGTGCCACAAAACCGGGACAGCAGAACTATGGCTACACCTTC. Translated: CATKPGQQNYGYTF.

The V call is TRBV5-4, the J call TRBJ1-4; 10 nucleotides agree with TRBD1. V trimming: 1 base; J trimming: 8 bases; junction bases outside the gene matches: 8. The CDR3 is 16 residues long. The V gene's germline CDR1 is SGHNT and CDR2 YYREEE (reference sequence). The CDR3 region has the DNA TGTGCCAGCAGCTTGCAGCCGGGACAGGGGCGGGAAAAACTGTTTTTT. Protein: CASSLQPGQGREKLFF.

The V gene is TRBV7-9, the J gene TRBJ2-1, with no clear D. This CDR3 has 12 amino acids. Germline CDR1 and CDR2: SEHNR and FQNEAQ (reference sequence). V lost 5 bases and J 8 bases, leaving 10 bases between the germline ends. The CDR3 reads CASSPQADEQFF. CDR3 bases: TGTGCCAGCAGCCCTCAGGCTGATGAGCAGTTCTTC.

The rearrangement joins TRBV11-3 to TRBJ2-1; TRBD1 matches 8 bases. V lost 5 bases to trimming and J lost 2 bases; unmatched junction nucleotides: 5. Germline CDR1 SGHNT, CDR2 YENEEA. This CDR3 region has 15 residues. The CDR3 protein is CASSLDRGPYNEQFF. CDR3 DNA: TGTGCCAGCAGCCTCGACAGGGGACCCTACAATGAGCAGTTCTTC.

The rearrangement uses TRBV18 and TRBJ2-7, with TRBD2 matching over 9 bases. The CDR3 has 14 amino acids. CDR1 is KGHSH and CDR2 is LQKENI in the germline V gene. With 4 bases clipped from V and 5 bases from J, the junction kept 6 bases outside the gene matches. CDR3: CASSLSGRSDEQYF. CDR3 DNA sequence: TGTGCCAGCTCACTTAGCGGGAGATCCGACGAGCAGTACTTC.

The V gene is TRBV15, the J gene TRBJ1-4; possible D gene TRBD1, 6 bases. This CDR3 is built from 16 residues. Germline CDR1 reads LNHNV; CDR2 reads YYDKDF (reference sequence). V was cut by 3 bases and J by 5 bases, with 16 bases left in between. This chain's CDR3 is CATSRRSGESNEKLFF. DNA of the CDR3: TGTGCCACCAGCAGGCGATCAGGGGAGTCGAATGAAAAACTGTTTTTT. Full variable domain (outside the CDR3, taken from reference TRBV15 and TRBJ1-4): DAMVIQNPRYQVTQFGKPVTLSCSQTLNHNVMYWYQQKSSQAPKLLFHYYDKDFNNEADTPDNFQSRRPNTSFCFLDIRSPGLGDTAMYLCATSRRSGESNEKLFFGSGTQLSVL.

The chain employs TRBV7-2 and TRBJ2-7, with TRBD1 matching 10 bases. CDR1 is SGHTA and CDR2 is FQGNSA in the germline V gene. V was clipped by 5 bases and J by 0 bases; unmatched bases: 10. This CDR3 has 17 residues. This chain's CDR3 is CASSRPRTGGPSYEQYF. The CDR3 nucleotides read TGTGCCAGCAGCCGCCCCCGGACAGGGGGTCCCTCCTACGAGCAGTACTTC.

The chain carries TRBV19 and TRBJ2-7; 11 bases are shared with TRBD2. V lost 5 bases and J lost 7; bases outside the gene matches: 16. From germline, CDR1 is LNHDA and CDR2 SQIVND (reference sequence). The CDR3 loop spans 17 amino acids. The CDR3: CASSGAPIAGGPGEQYF. In nucleotides, the CDR3 is TGTGCCAGTAGTGGAGCCCCAATAGCGGGAGGGCCGGGTGAGCAGTACTTC.

The chain couples TRBV28 to TRBJ1-5; D is unresolved. With 5 bases removed from V and 2 bases from J, the gap between germline ends came to 13 bases. This CDR3 comprises 15 residues. Germline lookup yields CDR1 MDHEN and CDR2 SYDVKM. The CDR3 sequence is CASSPLREGNQPQHF. As DNA, the CDR3 is TGTGCCAGCAGTCCCCTAAGGGAGGGCAATCAGCCCCAGCATTTT.

This chain uses TRBV29-1 with TRBJ1-2; TRBD1 matches 8 bases. Per the germline V gene, CDR1 is SQVTM and CDR2 is ANQGSEA. V shed 6 bases, J shed 5 bases, and the junction held 8 bases outside the gene matches. The CDR3 runs 13 residues. Written as DNA, the CDR3 is TGCAGCGTCCAGACGACAGGGGAATATGGCTACACCTTC. It specifies CSVQTTGEYGYTF.

The genes are TRBV25-1 and TRBJ2-3; 8 bases map to TRBD2. This CDR3 comprises 16 residues. With 4 bases clipped from V and 5 bases from J, the junction kept 11 bases outside the gene matches. CDR1 and CDR2 from the germline V gene are MGHDK and SYGVNS. The CDR3 loop is CASSGDWREDEDTQYF. The CDR3 coding sequence is TGTGCCAGCAGTGGCGACTGGCGGGAGGATGAAGATACGCAGTATTTT.

This chain uses TRBV29-1 with TRBJ1-1; possibly TRBD1 for D (6 bases). The V gene's germline CDR1 is SQVTM and CDR2 ANQGSEA. V lost 3 bases and J lost 4, with 12 bases in between. CDR3 length: 13 amino acids. CDR3 in amino acids: CSVDGIGGTEAFF. The CDR3 DNA reads TGCAGCGTTGACGGAATAGGGGGCACTGAAGCTTTCTTT.

The chain links TRBV2 to TRBJ2-3; D gene ambiguous. The CDR3 is 12 residues long. Trimming pared 6 bases from V and 0 bases from J, leaving 4 bases between. Germline lookup yields CDR1 SNHLY and CDR2 FYNNEI. The CDR3 region has the DNA TGTGCCAGCAGGACTAGCACAGATACGCAGTATTTT. It is translated as CASRTSTDTQYF.

The V gene is TRBV6-4, the J gene TRBJ1-4; D is possibly TRBD1 (5 bases). Germline loops: CDR1 MRHNA, CDR2 SNTAGT. Trimming took off 1 base at V and 3 bases at J, with 12 bases between the two ends. The CDR3 runs 16 residues. The CDR3 spells CASSDFFRVANEKLFF. The CDR3 coding sequence is TGTGCCAGCAGTGACTTCTTCAGGGTGGCTAATGAAAAACTGTTTTTT.

This clone appeared a few times. CDR3 DNA: TGTGCCAGCAGTTTAGCTGGAGGTGCGAACACTGAAGCTTTCTTT. It yields the protein CASSLAGGANTEAFF. The chain combines TRBV28 with TRBJ1-1; unclear D gene. There are 15 residues in the CDR3. Germline V gene sequence: CDR1 MDHEN, CDR2 SYDVKM. The V and J ends lost 2 bases and 1 base respectively, with 11 bases between them.

The chain links TRBV7-8 to TRBJ2-2; 9 bases agree with TRBD2. V lost 1 base to trimming and J lost 0 bases; unmatched junction nucleotides: 6. Germline values: CDR1 SGHVS, CDR2 FQNEAQ. The CDR3 loop spans 18 amino acids. CDR3 protein: CASSLVVVAGANTGELFF. CDR3 sequence (DNA): TGTGCCAGCAGCTTAGTGGTCGTAGCGGGAGCGAACACCGGGGAGCTGTTTTTT.

This chain uses TRBV2 with TRBJ2-7; D ambiguous. The V end lost 5 bases, the J end lost 2 bases, and 7 bases lay between the germline ends. The V gene's germline CDR1 is SNHLY and CDR2 FYNNEI. This CDR3 has 12 amino acids. DNA of the CDR3: TGTGCCAGCAGTACCCTAGCCTACGAGCAGTACTTC. This codes for CASSTLAYEQYF. Full variable domain (remainder filled in from reference TRBV2 and TRBJ2-7): EPEVTQTPSHQVTQMGQEVILRCVPISNHLYFYWYRQILGQKVEFLVSFYNNEISEKSEIFDDQFSVERPDGSNFTLKIRSTKLEDSAMYFCASSTLAYEQYFGPGTRLTVT.

As regards this clone: A much larger clone differs by one base, so this may be a read error. The rearrangement uses TRBV27 and TRBJ2-3; the D gene is possibly TRBD2 (6 bases). Deletions cut 6 bases from V and 0 bases from J, with 7 bases between. The CDR3 has 13 amino acids. In germline, CDR1 is MNHEY, CDR2 SMNVEV (reference sequence). The CDR3 here is CASRSGSTDTQYF. CDR3 DNA sequence: TGTGCCAGCAGAAGCGGGAGCACAGATACGCAGTATTTT.

The chain recombines TRBV29-1 with TRBJ2-6, with D tentatively TRBD2 (6 bases). CDR1 is SQVTM and CDR2 is ANQGSEA in the germline V gene. Trimming cost V 4 bases and J 2 bases, with 6 bases left between them. The CDR3 covers 13 residues. CDR3 in amino acids: CSVGRAGANVLTF. CDR3 sequence (DNA): TGCAGCGTTGGGAGGGCTGGGGCCAACGTCCTGACTTTC. Filled out from reference TRBV29-1 and TRBJ2-6, the complete variable domain reads SAVISQKPSRDICQRGTSLTIQCQVDSQVTMMFWYRQQPGQSLTLIATANQGSEATYESGFVIDKFPISRPNLTFSTLTVSNMSPEDSSIYLCSVGRAGANVLTFGAGSRLTVL.

This chain connects TRBV2 to TRBJ2-1; 7 bases match TRBD2. This CDR3 region has 14 residues. In germline, CDR1 is SNHLY, CDR2 FYNNEI. V dropped 6 bases and J dropped 0; count of bases not matched to a gene: 2. The CDR3, as DNA: TGTGCCAGCAGACGGGAGGCCTCCTACAATGAGCAGTTCTTC. This encodes CASRREASYNEQFF.

V usage is TRBV28 and J usage is TRBJ2-7; tentatively, D is TRBD2 (5 bases). Germline values: CDR1 MDHEN, CDR2 SYDVKM. The CDR3 runs to 14 residues. Trimming took 2 bases from V and 7 from J, leaving 15 bases between them. CDR3 sequence (DNA): TGTGCCAGCAGTTTAGCGGTAGTGCCGGGAGAGCAGTACTTC. Its protein is CASSLAVVPGEQYF.

This clone has just one count. The V call is TRBV19, the J call TRBJ1-1; 8 bases are shared with TRBD1. The CDR3 spans 15 residues. The V gene end was trimmed by 8 bases and the J gene end by 2 bases; junction bases not matched to a gene: 10. CDR1 is LNHDA and CDR2 is SQIVND in the germline V gene (reference sequence). CDR3 protein: CASEITGGINTEAFF. The CDR3 nucleotides read TGTGCCAGTGAAATTACAGGGGGGATAAACACTGAAGCTTTCTTT.